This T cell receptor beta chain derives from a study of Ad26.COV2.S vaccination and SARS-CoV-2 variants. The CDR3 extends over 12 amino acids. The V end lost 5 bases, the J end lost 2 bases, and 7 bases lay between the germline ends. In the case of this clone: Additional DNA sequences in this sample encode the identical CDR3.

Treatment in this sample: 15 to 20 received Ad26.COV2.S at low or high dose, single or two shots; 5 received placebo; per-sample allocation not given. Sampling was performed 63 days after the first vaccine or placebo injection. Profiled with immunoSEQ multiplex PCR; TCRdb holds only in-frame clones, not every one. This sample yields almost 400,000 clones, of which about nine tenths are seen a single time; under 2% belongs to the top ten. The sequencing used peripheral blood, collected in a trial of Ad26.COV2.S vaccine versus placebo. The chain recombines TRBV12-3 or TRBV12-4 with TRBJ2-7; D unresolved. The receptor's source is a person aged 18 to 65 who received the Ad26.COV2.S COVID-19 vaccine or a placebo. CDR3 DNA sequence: TGTGCCAGCAGTCTGAGCCCCTACGAGCAGTACTTC. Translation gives CASSLSPYEQYF.